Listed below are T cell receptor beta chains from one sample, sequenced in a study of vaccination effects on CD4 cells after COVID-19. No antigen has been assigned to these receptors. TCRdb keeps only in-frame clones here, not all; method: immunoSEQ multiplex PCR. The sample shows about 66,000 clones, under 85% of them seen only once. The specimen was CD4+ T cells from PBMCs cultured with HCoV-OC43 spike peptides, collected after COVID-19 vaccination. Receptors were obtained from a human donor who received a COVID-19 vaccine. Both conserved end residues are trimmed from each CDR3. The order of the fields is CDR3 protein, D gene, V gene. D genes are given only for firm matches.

CDR3aa: ASSKASPTEAGNTIY
d_gene: NA
v_gene: TRBV21-1

CDR3aa: ASSKAGGINEQF
d_gene: NA
v_gene: TRBV21-1

CDR3aa: ASSSDRGRLDTGELF
d_gene: TRBD1
v_gene: TRBV2

CDR3aa: ASSLLRGLDGYT
d_gene: NA
v_gene: TRBV5-8

CDR3aa: ASSLGAGGNEQF
d_gene: TRBD2
v_gene: TRBV5-1

CDR3aa: ASSFEGQGANQPQH
d_gene: TRBD1
v_gene: TRBV28

CDR3aa: ASSSSYNSPLH
d_gene: NA
v_gene: TRBV2

CDR3aa: ATSRADRRSTDTQY
d_gene: TRBD1
v_gene: TRBV15

CDR3aa: ASSFAMAGELF
d_gene: NA
v_gene: TRBV9

CDR3aa: ASSRGGNTEAF
d_gene: NA
v_gene: TRBV7-8

CDR3aa: ASSWTNTEAF
d_gene: NA
v_gene: TRBV11-2

CDR3aa: ASSPRGWETQY
d_gene: NA
v_gene: TRBV19

CDR3aa: ASSLWGTSTTYNEQF
d_gene: NA
v_gene: TRBV27

CDR3aa: ASSRQFLGGNTIY
d_gene: NA
v_gene: TRBV6-5

CDR3aa: ASSEGGGRGQPQH
d_gene: NA
v_gene: TRBV2

CDR3aa: ASSEAGAVNYGYT
d_gene: NA
v_gene: TRBV25-1

CDR3aa: ASRTGGVTDTQY
d_gene: TRBD2
v_gene: TRBV6-5

CDR3aa: ASSILGSINEKLF
d_gene: NA
v_gene: TRBV19

CDR3aa: ASSERRGDTQY
d_gene: NA
v_gene: TRBV6-1

CDR3aa: ASSSPGYTQY
d_gene: NA
v_gene: TRBV9